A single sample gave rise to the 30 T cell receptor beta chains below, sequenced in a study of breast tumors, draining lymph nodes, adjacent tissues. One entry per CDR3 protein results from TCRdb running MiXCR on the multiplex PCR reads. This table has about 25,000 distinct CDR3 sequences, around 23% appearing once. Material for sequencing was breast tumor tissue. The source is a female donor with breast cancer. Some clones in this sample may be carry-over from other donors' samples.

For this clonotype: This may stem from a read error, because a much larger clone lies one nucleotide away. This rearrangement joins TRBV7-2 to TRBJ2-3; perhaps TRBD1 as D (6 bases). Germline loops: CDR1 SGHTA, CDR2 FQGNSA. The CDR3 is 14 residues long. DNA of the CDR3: TGTGCCAGCAGCAGAGGGACATCCCCCGATACGCGGTATTTT. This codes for CASSRGTSPDTRYF.

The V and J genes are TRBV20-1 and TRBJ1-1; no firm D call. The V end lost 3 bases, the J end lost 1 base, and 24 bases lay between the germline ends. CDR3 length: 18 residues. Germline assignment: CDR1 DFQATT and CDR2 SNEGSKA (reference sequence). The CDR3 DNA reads TGCAGTGCTAGGGCATACATCGATCCTCTTGTACAGAACACTGAAGCTTTCTTT. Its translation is CSARAYIDPLVQNTEAFF.

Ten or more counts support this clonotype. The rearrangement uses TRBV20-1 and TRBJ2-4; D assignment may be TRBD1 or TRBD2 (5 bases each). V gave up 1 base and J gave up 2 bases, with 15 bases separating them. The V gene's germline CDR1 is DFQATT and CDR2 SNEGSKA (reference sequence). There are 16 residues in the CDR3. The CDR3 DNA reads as TGCAGTGCTAGAGGTCAGGGAGCAGGGACCAAAAACATTCAGTACTTC. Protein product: CSARGQGAGTKNIQYF.

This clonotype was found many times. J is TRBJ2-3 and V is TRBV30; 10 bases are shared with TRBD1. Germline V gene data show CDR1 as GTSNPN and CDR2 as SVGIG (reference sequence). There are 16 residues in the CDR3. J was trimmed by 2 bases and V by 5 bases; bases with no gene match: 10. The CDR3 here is CAWSRDRGPATDTQYF. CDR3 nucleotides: TGTGCCTGGTCCCGGGACAGGGGACCAGCCACAGATACGCAGTATTTT.

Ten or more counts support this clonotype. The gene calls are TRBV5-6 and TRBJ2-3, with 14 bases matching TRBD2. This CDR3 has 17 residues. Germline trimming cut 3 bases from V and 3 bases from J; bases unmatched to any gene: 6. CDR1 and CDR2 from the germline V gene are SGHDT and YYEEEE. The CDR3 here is CASSWGTSGRRTDTQYF. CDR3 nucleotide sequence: TGTGCCAGCAGCTGGGGGACTAGCGGGAGACGTACAGATACGCAGTATTTT.

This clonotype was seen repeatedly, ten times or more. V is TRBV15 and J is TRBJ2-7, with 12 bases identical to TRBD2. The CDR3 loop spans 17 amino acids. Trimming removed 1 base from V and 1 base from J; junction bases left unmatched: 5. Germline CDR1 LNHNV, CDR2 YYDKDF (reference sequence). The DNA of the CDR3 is TGTGCCACCAGCAGAGGAACTAGCGGGAGGAGATCCTACGAGCAGTACTTC. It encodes CATSRGTSGRRSYEQYF.

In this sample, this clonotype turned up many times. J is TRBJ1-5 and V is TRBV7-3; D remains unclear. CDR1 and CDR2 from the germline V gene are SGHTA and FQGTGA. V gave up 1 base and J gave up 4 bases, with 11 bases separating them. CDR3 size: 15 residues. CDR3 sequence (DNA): TGTGCCAGCAGCTTAAACGGCGGGATTAATCAGCCCCAGCATTTT. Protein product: CASSLNGGINQPQHF. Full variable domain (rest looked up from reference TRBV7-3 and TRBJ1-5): GAGVSQTPSNKVTEKGKYVELRCDPISGHTALYWYRQSLGQGPEFLIYFQGTGAADDSGLPNDRFFAVRPEGSVSTLKIQRTERGDSAVYLCASSLNGGINQPQHFGDGTRLSIL.

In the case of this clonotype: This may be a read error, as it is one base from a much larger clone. The CDR3 region is CAWGDRRQGDGWQPQHF. Written as DNA, the CDR3 is TGTGCCTGGGGTGACCGACGCCAGGGTGATGGTTGGCAGCCCCAGCATTTT. This sequence joins TRBV30 and TRBJ1-5, with D possibly matching TRBD1 (5 bases). Trimming pared 5 bases from V and 7 bases from J, leaving 27 bases between. This CDR3 comprises 17 residues. Germline loops: CDR1 GTSNPN, CDR2 SVGIG (reference sequence).

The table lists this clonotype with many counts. In nucleotides, the CDR3 is TGTGCCAGCAGGGCCGCTGGCGGGAGGGGGTACGAGCAGTACTTC. It translates to CASRAAGGRGYEQYF. This chain connects TRBV6-1 to TRBJ2-7, with 9 bases identical to TRBD2. The CDR3 consists of 15 residues. In germline, CDR1 is MNHNS, CDR2 SASEGT. J gave up 4 bases and V 6 bases, and 10 bases lay outside the gene matches.

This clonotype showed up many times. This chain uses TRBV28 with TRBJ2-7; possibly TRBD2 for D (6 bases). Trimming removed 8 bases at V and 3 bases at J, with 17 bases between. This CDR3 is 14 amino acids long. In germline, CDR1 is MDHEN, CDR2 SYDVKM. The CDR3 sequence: CASRVGRGFYEQYF. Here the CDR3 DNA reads TGTGCCAGCCGTGTTGGGCGGGGCTTCTACGAGCAGTACTTC.

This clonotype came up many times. The CDR3 reads CASSDPPLGTDTQYF. CDR3 nucleotides: TGTGCCAGCAGTGATCCCCCCCTGGGCACAGATACGCAGTATTTT. The chain combines TRBV6-1 with TRBJ2-3; D call uncertain. Deletions cut 3 bases from V and 1 base from J, with 11 bases between. This CDR3 has 15 amino acids. Germline V gene data show CDR1 as MNHNS and CDR2 as SASEGT.

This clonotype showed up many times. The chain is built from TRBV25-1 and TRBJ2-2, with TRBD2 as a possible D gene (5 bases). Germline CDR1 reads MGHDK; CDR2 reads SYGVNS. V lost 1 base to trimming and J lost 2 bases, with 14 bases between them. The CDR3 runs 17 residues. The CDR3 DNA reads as TGTGCCAGCAGTGAATCGTACGGTGGACTTAACACCGGGGAGCTGTTTTTT. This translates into CASSESYGGLNTGELFF.

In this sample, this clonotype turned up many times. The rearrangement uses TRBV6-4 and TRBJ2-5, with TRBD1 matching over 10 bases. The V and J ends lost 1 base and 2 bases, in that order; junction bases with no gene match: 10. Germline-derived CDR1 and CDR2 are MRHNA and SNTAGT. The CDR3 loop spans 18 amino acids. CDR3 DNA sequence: TGTGCCAGCAGTGACTTGGGGCTAAAGGACAGGGGGCAAGAGACCCAGTACTTC. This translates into CASSDLGLKDRGQETQYF.

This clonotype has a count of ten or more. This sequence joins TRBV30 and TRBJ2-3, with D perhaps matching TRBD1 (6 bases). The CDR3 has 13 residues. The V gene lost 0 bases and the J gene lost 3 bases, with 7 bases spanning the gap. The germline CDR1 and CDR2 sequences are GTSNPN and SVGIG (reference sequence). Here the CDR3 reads CAWSVQGTDTQYF. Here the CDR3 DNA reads TGTGCCTGGAGTGTTCAGGGGACAGATACGCAGTATTTT.

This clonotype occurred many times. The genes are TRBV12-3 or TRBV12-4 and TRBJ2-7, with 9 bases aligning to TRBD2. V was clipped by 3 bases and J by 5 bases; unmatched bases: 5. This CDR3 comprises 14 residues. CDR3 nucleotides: TGTGCCAGCAGTTTCTTAGCGGGAGAGCACGAGCAGTACTTC. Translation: CASSFLAGEHEQYF.

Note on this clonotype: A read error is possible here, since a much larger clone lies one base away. Here the CDR3 reads CAWSLGGDTQYF. In nucleotides, the CDR3 is TGTGCCTGGAGTCTAGGGGGGGATACGCAGTATTTT. The chain carries TRBV30 and TRBJ2-3; the D call may be TRBD1 or TRBD2 (6 bases each). Germline V gene data show CDR1 as GTSNPN and CDR2 as SVGIG (reference sequence). The CDR3 has 12 amino acids. Trimming cost V 2 bases and J 6 bases, with 9 bases left between them.

The DNA for the CDR3 is TGTGCCAGCAGCTACAACTCCTACGAGCAGTACTTC. Amino acid sequence: CASSYNSYEQYF. The rearrangement links TRBV5-4 to TRBJ2-7, with D unresolved. V lost 3 bases and J lost 0, with 4 bases in between. CDR1 SGHNT and CDR2 YYREEE come from the germline V gene (reference sequence). The CDR3 has 12 residues. Full variable domain (rest looked up from reference TRBV5-4 and TRBJ2-7): ETGVTQSPTHLIKTRGQQVTLRCSSQSGHNTVSWYQQALGQGPQFIFQYYREEENGRGNFPPRFSGLQFPNYSSELNVNALELDDSALYLCASSYNSYEQYFGPGTRLTVT.

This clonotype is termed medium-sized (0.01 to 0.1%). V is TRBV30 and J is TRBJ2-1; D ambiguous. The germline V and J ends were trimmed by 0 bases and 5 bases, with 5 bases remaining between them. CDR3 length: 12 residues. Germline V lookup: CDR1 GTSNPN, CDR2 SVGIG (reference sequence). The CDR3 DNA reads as TGTGCCTGGAGTGTGGCGAACAATGAGCAGTTCTTC. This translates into CAWSVANNEQFF.

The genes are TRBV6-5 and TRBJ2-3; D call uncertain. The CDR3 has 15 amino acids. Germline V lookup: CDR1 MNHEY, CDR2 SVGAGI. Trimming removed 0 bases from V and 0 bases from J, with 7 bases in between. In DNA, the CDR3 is TGTGCCAGCAGTTACTCGTTATCGAGCACAGATACGCAGTATTTT. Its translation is CASSYSLSSTDTQYF.

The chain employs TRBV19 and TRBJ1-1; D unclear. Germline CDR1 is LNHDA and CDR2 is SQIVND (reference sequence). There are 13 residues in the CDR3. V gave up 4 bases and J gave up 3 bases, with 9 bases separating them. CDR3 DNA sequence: TGTGCCAGTAGTACCACTGGGGACACTGAAGCTTTCTTT. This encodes CASSTTGDTEAFF.

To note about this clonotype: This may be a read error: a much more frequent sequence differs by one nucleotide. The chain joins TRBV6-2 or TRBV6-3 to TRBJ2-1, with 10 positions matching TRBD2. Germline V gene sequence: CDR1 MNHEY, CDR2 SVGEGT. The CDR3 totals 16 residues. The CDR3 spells CAGSYLSGRASNEQFF. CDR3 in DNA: TGTGCCGGCAGTTACCTGAGCGGGAGGGCCTCGAATGAGCAGTTCTTC.

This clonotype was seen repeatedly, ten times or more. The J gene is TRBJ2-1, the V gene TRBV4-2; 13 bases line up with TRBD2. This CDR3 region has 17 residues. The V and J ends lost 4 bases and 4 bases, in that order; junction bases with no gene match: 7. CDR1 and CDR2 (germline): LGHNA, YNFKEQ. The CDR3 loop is CASSLTSGRASYNEQFF. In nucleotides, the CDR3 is TGTGCCAGCAGCCTCACTAGCGGGAGGGCCTCATACAATGAGCAGTTCTTC.

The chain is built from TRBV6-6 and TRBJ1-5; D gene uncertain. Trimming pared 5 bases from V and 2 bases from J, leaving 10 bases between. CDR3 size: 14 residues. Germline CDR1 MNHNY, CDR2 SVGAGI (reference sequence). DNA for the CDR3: TGTGCCAGCAGTGAAGTTCGGGGCAATCAGCCCCAGCATTTT. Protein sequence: CASSEVRGNQPQHF.

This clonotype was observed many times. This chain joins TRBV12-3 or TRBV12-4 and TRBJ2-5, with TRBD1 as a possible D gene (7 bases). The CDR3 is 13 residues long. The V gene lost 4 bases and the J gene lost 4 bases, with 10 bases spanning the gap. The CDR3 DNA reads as TGTGCCAGCAGTTGGAGGGGGCGAGAGACCCAGTACTTC. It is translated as CASSWRGRETQYF.

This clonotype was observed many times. CDR3 in amino acids: CASSYGTSTGELFF. The CDR3 nucleotides are TGTGCCAGCAGCTACGGGACATCCACCGGGGAGCTGTTTTTT. The chain couples TRBV2 to TRBJ2-2; TRBD1 is a possible D gene (6 bases). CDR1 SNHLY and CDR2 FYNNEI come from the germline V gene. CDR3 length: 14 amino acids. The germline V and J ends were trimmed by 6 bases and 4 bases, with 12 bases remaining between them.

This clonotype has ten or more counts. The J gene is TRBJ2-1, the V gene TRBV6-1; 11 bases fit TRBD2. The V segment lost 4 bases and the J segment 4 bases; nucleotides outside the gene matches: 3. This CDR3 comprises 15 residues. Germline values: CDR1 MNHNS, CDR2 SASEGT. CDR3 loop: CASSGGLAEYNEQFF. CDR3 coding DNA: TGTGCCAGCAGTGGGGGACTAGCGGAGTACAATGAGCAGTTCTTC.

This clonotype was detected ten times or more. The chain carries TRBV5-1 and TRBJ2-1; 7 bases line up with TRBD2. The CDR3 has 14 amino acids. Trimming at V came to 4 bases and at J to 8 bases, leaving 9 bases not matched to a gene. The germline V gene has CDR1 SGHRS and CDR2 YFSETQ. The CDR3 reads CASSPQGGRDEQFF. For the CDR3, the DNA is TGCGCCAGCAGCCCGCAGGGAGGGAGGGATGAGCAGTTCTTC.

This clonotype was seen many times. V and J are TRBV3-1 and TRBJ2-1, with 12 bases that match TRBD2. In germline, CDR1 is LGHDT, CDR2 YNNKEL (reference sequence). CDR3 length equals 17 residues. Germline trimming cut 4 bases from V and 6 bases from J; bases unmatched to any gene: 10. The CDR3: CASSRQTLAGGRNEQFF. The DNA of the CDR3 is TGTGCCAGCAGCCGCCAGACACTAGCGGGAGGACGCAATGAGCAGTTCTTC.

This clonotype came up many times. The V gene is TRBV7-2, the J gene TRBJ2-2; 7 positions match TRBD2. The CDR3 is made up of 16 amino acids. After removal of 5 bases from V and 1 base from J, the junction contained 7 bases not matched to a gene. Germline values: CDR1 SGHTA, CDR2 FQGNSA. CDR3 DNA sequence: TGTGCCAGCAGCACTAGACTAGCTGAGAACACCGGGGAGCTGTTTTTT. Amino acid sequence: CASSTRLAENTGELFF.

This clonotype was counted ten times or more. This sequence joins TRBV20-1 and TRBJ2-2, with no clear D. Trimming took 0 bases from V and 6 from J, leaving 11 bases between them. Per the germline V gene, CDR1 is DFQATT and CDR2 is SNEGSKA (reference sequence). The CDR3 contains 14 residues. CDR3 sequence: CSARDLNQAGELFF. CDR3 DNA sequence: TGCAGTGCTAGAGATTTGAACCAGGCCGGGGAGCTGTTTTTT.